This is a list of T cell receptor beta chains from one sample in a study of cytomegalovirus exposure and HLA in healthy donors. Method: immunoSEQ multiplex PCR; TCRdb's copy keeps in-frame clones and lacks some. The table has about 210,000 clones, around 88% seen once. Sequenced: PBMCs. All receptors derive from a middle-aged man in good health and CMV-seropositive. Both conserved end residues are part of each CDR3. D genes are given only for firm matches. Some rows have no size entry. The others give once, few or many, or a class for an expanded clone.

J	D	V	size	DNA	CDR3
TRBJ2-3	.	TRBV29-1	.	TGCAGCGTTAAGCAGGGGTTCCTGACAGATACGCAGTATTTT	CSVKQGFLTDTQYF
TRBJ1-4	.	TRBV28	.	TGTGCCACCAGACGGAGTCTTAATGAAAAACTGTTTTTT	CATRRSLNEKLFF
TRBJ2-7	TRBD1	TRBV6-1	few	TGTGCCAGCAGTGACTCAAGAACGGACAGGGAAGAGTACTTC	CASSDSRTDREEYF
TRBJ2-5	TRBD2	TRBV19	.	TGTGCCAGTCGGATTAGCGGGAGTGGGGTAGGCGAGACCCAGTACTTC	CASRISGSGVGETQYF
TRBJ2-2	.	TRBV14	.	TGTGCCAGCAGCCCCTTTGCCGGCGGGGAGCTGTTTTTT	CASSPFAGGELFF
TRBJ2-3	.	TRBV7-3	.	TGTGCCAGCAGCTTATATTGGCCACCCGGGGCAGATACGCAGTATTTT	CASSLYWPPGADTQYF
TRBJ2-7	TRBD1	TRBV18	.	TGTGCCAGCTCGGGGACAGGGGGCAGTTACGAGCAGTACTTC	CASSGTGGSYEQYF
TRBJ1-3	.	TRBV30	.	TGTGCCTGGAACTATCGCTCTGGAAACACCATATATTTT	CAWNYRSGNTIYF
TRBJ1-1	.	TRBV18	.	TGTGCCAGCTCACCACCGGCGTCGCCGGGGACTGAAGCTTTCTTT	CASSPPASPGTEAFF
TRBJ2-7	TRBD1	TRBV2	.	TGTGCCAGCAGGAGACAGGGGGCTTACGAGCAGTACTTC	CASRRQGAYEQYF
TRBJ1-5	.	TRBV7-2	.	TGTGCCAGCAGCTCCGCAACTCTTCAGCCCCAGCATTTT	CASSSATLQPQHF
TRBJ2-3	TRBD2	TRBV19	.	TGTGCCAGTAGTATAGGGGGACTAGGGGACACAGATACGCAGTATTTT	CASSIGGLGDTDTQYF
TRBJ2-6	.	TRBV4-2	.	TGTGCCAGCAGCCAAGAGGGCTCTGGGGCCAACGGCCTGACTTTC	CASSQEGSGANGLTF
TRBJ1-5	TRBD1	TRBV18	once	TGTGCCATCTACCTAGGGCGAGGGGGCTGGGGCAATCAGCCCCAGCATTTT	CAIYLGRGGWGNQPQHF
TRBJ1-2	TRBD1	TRBV30	.	TGTGCCTGGAGGAGAGGGGACAGAGTAAACTATGGCTACACCTTC	CAWRRGDRVNYGYTF
TRBJ1-3	.	TRBV28	.	TGTGCCAGCAGGCCCTCCAGGGCGAGCTCTGGAAACACCATATATTTT	CASRPSRASSGNTIYF
TRBJ1-2	.	TRBV6-6	once	TGTGCCAGCAGTTACTCTATTGGGGGGGATGGCTACACCTTC	CASSYSIGGDGYTF
TRBJ2-1	TRBD1	TRBV5-1	.	TGCGCCAGCAGCTTGGGGTCCGACAGGGGAACCTACAATGAGCAGTTCTTC	CASSLGSDRGTYNEQFF
TRBJ1-4	TRBD1	TRBV6-1	.	TGTGCCAGCAGCGGGACAGGAGGGGTTGGTGAAAAACTGTTTTTT	CASSGTGGVGEKLFF
TRBJ2-1	TRBD2	TRBV5-1	.	TGCGCCAGCAGCTTTCTGAGCGGGAGGGCGGGAAACAATGAGCAGTTCTTC	CASSFLSGRAGNNEQFF
TRBJ2-3	TRBD2	TRBV9	.	TGTGCCAGCAGCCAGGGACTAGCGGGACCAACCTTTAGCACAGATACGCAGTATTTT	CASSQGLAGPTFSTDTQYF
TRBJ2-7	.	TRBV5-1	.	TGCGCCAGCAGCCCTGGGCATCGGATCTCCTACGAGCAGTACTTC	CASSPGHRISYEQYF
TRBJ2-1	TRBD2	TRBV29-1	.	TGCAGCGTTGAAGATCCTCCGGGACTAGCCAATGAGCAGTTCTTC	CSVEDPPGLANEQFF
TRBJ1-2	.	TRBV7-2	.	TGTGCCAGCAGCTTAGAGAACAGCTATGGCTACACCTTC	CASSLENSYGYTF
TRBJ1-1	.	TRBV5-6	.	TGTGCCAGCAGGAAGACAGGAAGAAACTCTGAAGCTTTCTTT	CASRKTGRNSEAFF
TRBJ2-3	.	TRBV27	.	TGTGCCAGCAGACCTGCGGGTCTTGGTAGGAGCACAGATACGCAGTATTTT	CASRPAGLGRSTDTQYF
TRBJ2-3	TRBD1	TRBV29-1	.	TGCAGCGAGGGGGACAGGGGGCACACAGATACGCAGTATTTT	CSEGDRGHTDTQYF
TRBJ2-1	.	TRBV11-3	.	TGTGCCAGCAGCTTAGATCCGTCCGGGAGCTCCTACAATGAGCAGTTCTTC	CASSLDPSGSSYNEQFF
TRBJ1-2	TRBD1	TRBV2	.	TGTGCCAGCGGGGGGACAGTTGGTAACTATGGCTACACCTTC	CASGGTVGNYGYTF
TRBJ1-1	.	TRBV7-9	.	TGTGCCAGCAGCCATAAGACAAGACCTAACACTGAAGCTTTCTTT	CASSHKTRPNTEAFF
TRBJ2-7	.	TRBV6-5	.	TGTGCCAGCAGTTTTTTCAAGCAGAAGGCGGCATACGAGCAGTACTTC	CASSFFKQKAAYEQYF
TRBJ1-5	.	TRBV30	.	TGTGCCTGGAGTGTGTCGGGGGTATGGAATCAGCCCCAGCATTTT	CAWSVSGVWNQPQHF
TRBJ1-4	TRBD1	TRBV30	.	TGTGCCTGGAGTGTACAGGGGGGAAATGAAAAACTGTTTTTT	CAWSVQGGNEKLFF
TRBJ2-3	TRBD2	TRBV9	.	TGTGCCAGCAGCGTGACCGGGACTAGCGGGAGGCCTCTTAGCACAGATACGCAGTATTTT	CASSVTGTSGRPLSTDTQYF
TRBJ1-1	TRBD1	TRBV9	.	TGTGCCAGCAGCGTAGCTACCGGAACAGGGGGAGCTTTCTTT	CASSVATGTGGAFF
TRBJ2-7	.	TRBV5-1	.	TGCGCCAGCAGCCCGGTAGGGCGGGGAAGCTCCTACGAGCAGTACTTC	CASSPVGRGSSYEQYF